The clone carrying this T cell receptor (beta chain) was seen only a few times. Its antigen remains unknown. This sample stems from a study of cytomegalovirus exposure and HLA in healthy donors. Study outcomes and limitations: Many donors shared some public TCRs, even though most TCR sequences were rare. According to a subsequent analysis, TCR clusters identified in the first cohort showed a tendency to co-occur across the roughly 120 validation repertoires. As confirmed in vitro, three CMV-associated chains were specific for CMV antigens. The study designated 160 or so TCR beta chains cytomegalovirus-associated.

In germline, CDR1 is SGHDT, CDR2 YYEEEE. Trimming took off 1 base at V and 5 bases at J, with 15 bases between the two ends. The CDR3 length is 15 residues. Clones were read by immunoSEQ multiplex PCR, and TCRdb kept only the in-frame ones, dropping some. The sample yields around 98,000 clones, more than 75% seen once. Sequenced material: PBMCs. The rearrangement joins TRBV5-6 to TRBJ1-1; tentative D call: TRBD1 (5 bases). This receptor was taken from a man between 18 and 35 years old in good health and CMV-seropositive. The CDR3 region is CASSLFGQGRTEAFF. CDR3 nucleotide sequence: TGTGCCAGCAGCTTGTTCGGACAAGGAAGGACTGAAGCTTTCTTT.